A selection of T cell receptor beta chains follows, all from one sample in a study of HIV-infected patients and healthy controls. TCRdb reanalysed the 5' RACE reads using MiXCR and keeps one entry per CDR3 protein. Here the sample spans some 25,000 distinct CDR3 sequences, 8.5% to 9% being singletons. Sequencing input: blood. These receptors all come from an adult in good health. Each CDR3 is given with its conserved first and last residue. The order of the fields is J gene, clone size, CDR3 length, D gene, V gene, CDR3 protein, CDR3 DNA. A D gene is named only where the DNA matches it firmly. Size values are once, few and many counts, or a class for expanded clones, and some rows have none.

>TRBJ1-1|-|14|-|TRBV3-1
CASSTRNQQTEAFF
TGTGCCAGCAGCACTCGGAACCAGCAGACCGAAGCTTTCTTT
>TRBJ2-3|medium-sized|15|TRBD2|TRBV12-3/TRBV12-4
CASSLGGGTRDTQYF
TGTGCCAGCAGTTTAGGTGGGGGGACTAGAGATACGCAGTATTTT
>TRBJ1-3|many|16|TRBD1|TRBV3-1
CASSLPQGSSGNTIYF
TGTGCCAGCAGCCTTCCACAGGGGAGCTCTGGAAACACCATATATTTT
>TRBJ2-3|many|15|TRBD2|TRBV7-2
CASSPRGGPADTQYF
TGTGCCAGCAGCCCGCGGGGGGGCCCCGCAGATACGCAGTATTTT
>TRBJ2-1|many|14|-|TRBV7-6
CASSPEGQPGEQFF
TGTGCCAGCAGCCCGGAGGGCCAGCCGGGGGAGCAGTTCTTC
>TRBJ2-3|many|15|-|TRBV30
CAWSVSQGLTDTQYF
TGTGCCTGGAGTGTAAGCCAGGGATTAACAGATACGCAGTATTTT
>TRBJ2-3|many|14|TRBD2|TRBV20-1
CSASGGRGADTQYF
TGCAGTGCTAGTGGGGGGAGGGGTGCAGATACGCAGTATTTT
>TRBJ2-7|many|13|-|TRBV19
CASNPGPAYEQYF
TGTGCCAGTAATCCGGGCCCGGCCTACGAGCAGTACTTC
>TRBJ2-3|-|14|-|TRBV2
CAVMGGDSTDTQYF
TGTGCCGTGATGGGTGGGGATAGCACAGATACGCAGTATTTT
>TRBJ1-1|many|15|-|TRBV10-3
CAISEPDTGPKGAFF
TGTGCCATCAGTGAGCCGGACACAGGGCCAAAGGGAGCTTTCTTT
>TRBJ2-7|many|14|-|TRBV6-5
CASSYAIIGYEQYF
TGTGCCAGCAGTTATGCAATAATAGGGTACGAGCAGTACTTC
>TRBJ1-4|many|13|-|TRBV28
CASIRGVGEKLFF
TGTGCCAGCATTCGCGGGGTGGGTGAAAAACTGTTTTTT
>TRBJ1-1|many|14|TRBD1|TRBV5-1
CASSSTGTDTEAFF
TGCGCCAGCAGCTCTACCGGGACAGACACTGAAGCTTTCTTT
>TRBJ2-3|many|14|-|TRBV19
CASSTAGGTDTQYF
TGTGCCAGTAGTACTGCCGGGGGCACAGATACGCAGTATTTT
>TRBJ1-4|many|11|-|TRBV6-5
CASGSYEKLFF
TGTGCCAGCGGTTCATATGAAAAACTGTTTTTT
>TRBJ1-5|few|13|-|TRBV12-3/TRBV12-4
CASTRGLGQPQHF
TGTGCCAGCACCCGGGGGCTGGGTCAGCCCCAGCATTTT
>TRBJ1-1|many|11|-|TRBV30
CAWRGGTEAFF
TGTGCCTGGAGGGGGGGCACTGAAGCTTTCTTT
>TRBJ1-5|many|13|-|TRBV20-1
CSANRDANQPQHF
TGCAGTGCTAACCGGGACGCCAATCAGCCCCAGCATTTT
>TRBJ1-1|-|16|TRBD1|TRBV13
CASLEVGGHMNTEAFF
TGTGCCAGCTTGGAGGTAGGGGGCCATATGAACACTGAAGCTTTCTTT
>TRBJ2-2|-|12|-|TRBV29-1
CSARENTGELFF
TGCAGCGCCAGGGAAAACACCGGGGAGCTGTTTTTT
>TRBJ2-3|many|12|-|TRBV20-1
CSATGSTDTQYF
TGCAGTGCTACCGGTAGCACAGATACGCAGTATTTT
>TRBJ1-5|few|16|-|TRBV7-9
CASSSSGGPPNQPQHF
TGTGCCAGCAGCTCTAGTGGGGGGCCGCCCAATCAGCCCCAGCATTTT
>TRBJ1-2|many|17|-|TRBV20-1
CSARAYVLGAGDYGYTF
TGCAGTGCTAGAGCCTACGTTCTAGGGGCGGGAGACTATGGCTACACCTTC
>TRBJ1-5|many|14|TRBD1|TRBV12-3/TRBV12-4
CASTQGASNQPQHF
TGTGCCAGCACCCAGGGGGCAAGCAATCAGCCCCAGCATTTT
>TRBJ2-7|-|14|TRBD2|TRBV6-1
CASRLAGGPYEQYF
TGTGCCAGCAGGCTAGCGGGGGGGCCCTACGAGCAGTACTTC
>TRBJ1-1|few|14|TRBD1|TRBV20-1
CSARKTGGLTEAFF
TGCAGTGCGAGAAAGACAGGGGGTCTCACTGAAGCTTTCTTT
>TRBJ2-4|medium-sized|16|TRBD1|TRBV28
CASSDPRDRGFGIQYF
TGTGCCAGCAGTGACCCCCGGGACAGGGGGTTCGGCATTCAGTACTTC
>TRBJ1-6|many|15|-|TRBV15
CATSGGSSYNSPLHF
TGTGCCACCAGCGGGGGCAGCTCCTATAATTCACCCCTCCACTTT
>TRBJ2-5|once|14|-|TRBV7-3
CASSLSGYQETQYF
TGTGCCAGCAGCTTATCAGGGTACCAAGAGACCCAGTACTTC
>TRBJ1-5|many|13|-|TRBV18
CASSPSPGQPQHF
TGTGCCAGCTCACCATCTCCGGGCCAGCCCCAGCATTTT
>TRBJ2-3|many|13|-|TRBV7-2
CASSREAAGLRYF
TGTGCCAGCAGTCGCGAGGCAGCGGGCCTCCGGTATTTT
>TRBJ2-7|many|16|TRBD1|TRBV6-4
CASSGPGQGRTYEQYF
TGTGCCAGCAGTGGTCCGGGACAGGGAAGAACCTACGAGCAGTACTTC
>TRBJ2-6|many|19|-|TRBV19
CASSISGYPVTSGANVLTF
TGTGCCAGTAGTATATCAGGGTACCCCGTAACCTCTGGGGCCAACGTCCTGACTTTC
>TRBJ1-6|many|16|-|TRBV7-2
CASSLVRRDGNSPLHF
TGTGCCAGCAGCTTAGTACGGCGGGACGGTAATTCACCCCTCCACTTT
>TRBJ2-5|many|16|TRBD1|TRBV30
CAWSGSRGGRGETQYF
TGTGCCTGGAGTGGTTCACGAGGGGGCAGGGGAGAGACCCAGTACTTC
>TRBJ2-2|medium-sized|13|-|TRBV6-4
CASSSSEAGELFF
TGTGCCAGCAGCTCTAGCGAAGCCGGGGAGCTGTTTTTT
>TRBJ2-7|medium-sized|14|-|TRBV20-1
CSAGRGRSSYEQYF
TGCAGTGCCGGCAGGGGTCGGAGCTCCTACGAGCAGTACTTC
>TRBJ2-4|medium-sized|17|TRBD1|TRBV7-2
CGRGTGSGAMAKNIQYF
TGTGGGAGGGGGACAGGGAGTGGGGCGATGGCCAAAAACATTCAGTACTTC
>TRBJ1-2|many|11|-|TRBV12-3/TRBV12-4
CASGPRNGYTF
TGTGCCAGCGGTCCGCGGAACGGCTACACCTTC
>TRBJ1-1|many|11|-|TRBV29-1
CSVGTYTEAFF
TGCAGCGTGGGGACCTACACTGAAGCTTTCTTT
>TRBJ1-2|many|19|TRBD1|TRBV29-1
CSVGPSTGGSPDVVYGYTF
TGCAGCGTTGGACCTTCGACAGGGGGCTCGCCTGATGTGGTCTATGGCTACACCTTC
>TRBJ1-6|many|15|TRBD1|TRBV5-6
CASSPPDRGDSPLHF
TGTGCCAGCAGCCCCCCGGACAGGGGTGATTCACCCCTCCACTTT
>TRBJ1-1|many|12|-|TRBV6-6
CASITRGFEAFF
TGTGCCAGCATCACAAGGGGATTTGAAGCTTTCTTT
>TRBJ1-2|many|13|-|TRBV30
CAWSRQQLYGYTF
TGTGCCTGGAGCCGGCAACAACTCTATGGCTACACCTTC
>TRBJ1-5|many|15|TRBD1|TRBV20-1
CSARPGQGGNQPQHF
TGCAGTGCTAGACCTGGACAGGGAGGCAATCAGCCCCAGCATTTT
>TRBJ2-5|few|15|-|TRBV2
CASSAENRGAETQYF
TGTGCCAGCAGTGCCGAAAATCGGGGTGCGGAGACCCAGTACTTC
>TRBJ1-2|many|14|TRBD1|TRBV9
CASSVDRGGYGYTF
TGTGCCAGCAGCGTCGACAGGGGCGGCTATGGCTACACCTTC
>TRBJ2-7|many|13|TRBD1|TRBV5-5
CASSRDRGYEQYF
TGTGCCAGCAGCAGGGACAGGGGATACGAGCAGTACTTC
>TRBJ2-1|-|14|TRBD2|TRBV6-5
CASRAGLASFEQFF
TGTGCCAGCAGAGCGGGACTAGCGTCATTCGAGCAGTTCTTC
>TRBJ1-5|few|14|TRBD1|TRBV19
CASRGQAAMQPQHF
TGTGCCAGTAGGGGACAGGCCGCAATGCAGCCCCAGCATTTT
>TRBJ1-1|many|14|-|TRBV7-9
CASSLVVRSSGAFF
TGTGCCAGCAGCTTAGTGGTCAGATCTTCCGGAGCTTTCTTT
>TRBJ1-2|many|15|TRBD1|TRBV15
CATSTVGQGNYGYTF
TGTGCCACCAGCACCGTGGGACAGGGTAATTATGGCTACACCTTC